Following are 6 T cell receptor beta chains from one sample sequenced in a study of response to subunit inactivated influenza vaccine. TCRdb independently ran MiXCR on the RT-PCR reads; one entry per CDR3 protein. The sample carries about 650,000 distinct CDR3 sequences, 14% recorded once. The material sequenced was PBMCs from blood, taken 14 days before vaccination. The receptors stem from a man between 45 and 60 years old who received an inactivated influenza vaccine.

This chain connects TRBV15 to TRBJ2-1, with D possibly TRBD1 on 5 matching bases. Germline V lookup: CDR1 LNHNV, CDR2 YYDKDF (reference sequence). Trimming shortened V by 0 bases and J by 8 bases, and 8 bases separated the two germline ends. This CDR3 has 13 residues. CDR3 coding DNA: TGTGCCACCAGCAGAGATCCAGGGTATGAGCAGTTCTTC. Its protein is CATSRDPGYEQFF.

The chain is built from TRBV11-2 and TRBJ1-1; D ambiguous. The CDR3 has 15 residues. Germline V gene sequence: CDR1 SGHAT, CDR2 FQNNGV. Trimming took 5 bases from V and 1 from J, leaving 14 bases between them. CDR3 amino acids: CASSPPPTRNTEAFF. The CDR3 DNA is TGTGCCAGCAGCCCCCCGCCGACGAGGAACACTGAAGCTTTCTTT.

The rearrangement links TRBV5-1 to TRBJ2-2, with TRBD1 identical over 9 bases. From germline, CDR1 is SGHRS and CDR2 YFSETQ. The J segment lost 3 bases and the V segment lost 3 bases, leaving 0 bases of the junction unmatched. CDR3 length equals 14 residues. DNA of the CDR3: TGCGCCAGCAGCTGGACAGGGGACACCGGGGAGCTGTTTTTT. It yields the protein CASSWTGDTGELFF.

The genes are TRBV5-1 and TRBJ2-2; no firm D call. The V and J ends lost 0 bases and 5 bases respectively, with 8 bases between them. Germline assignment: CDR1 SGHRS and CDR2 YFSETQ. The CDR3 length is 14 residues. The CDR3 bases are TGCGCCAGCAGCTTGGTTGGCAGAACCGGGGAGCTGTTTTTT. This gives the protein CASSLVGRTGELFF.

The sample holds a few counts of this clonotype. The genes are TRBV28 and TRBJ1-1; D remains ambiguous. Trimming shortened V by 3 bases and J by 1 base, and 9 bases separated the two germline ends. The CDR3 is 14 amino acids. Germline values: CDR1 MDHEN, CDR2 SYDVKM. The CDR3 is CASSFSSPNTEAFF. The DNA of the CDR3 is TGTGCCAGCAGTTTTTCCTCCCCGAACACTGAAGCTTTCTTT. The full variable domain, completed using reference TRBV28 and TRBJ1-1, is DVKVTQSSRYLVKRTGEKVFLECVQDMDHENMFWYRQDPGLGLRLIYFSYDVKMKEKGDIPEGYSVSREKKERFSLILESASTNQTSMYLCASSFSSPNTEAFFGQGTRLTVV.

This clonotype came up many times. The rearrangement uses TRBV7-9 and TRBJ2-2; D is possibly TRBD1 (6 bases). The CDR3 totals 16 residues. The germline CDR1 and CDR2 sequences are SEHNR and FQNEAQ (reference sequence). Trimming stripped 7 bases from V and 6 bases from J, with 21 bases between. The CDR3 sequence is CASNRLAGEESGELFF. Written as DNA, the CDR3 is TGTGCCAGCAACCGGTTGGCAGGGGAAGAATCCGGGGAGCTGTTTTTT.